This TCR beta chain was recorded in a study of OX40 agonist ivuxolimab in advanced cancers. About the study: A history of anti-PD-1, anti-PD-L1 or anti-CTLA-4 therapy was acceptable, and about 40% had some.

TCRdb keeps only in-frame clones here, not all; method: immunoSEQ multiplex PCR. Of tens of thousands of clones in the sample, 85% to 90% were seen once. The germline V gene has CDR1 ENHRY and CDR2 SYGVKD. This CDR3 contains 15 residues. V dropped 10 bases and J dropped 0; count of bases not matched to a gene: 12. The rearrangement links TRBV10-3 to TRBJ2-7; 7 nucleotides line up with TRBD1. Sequenced here: CD4+ or CD8+ T cells sorted from blood, sampled in a trial of the OX40 agonist ivuxolimab. The TCR comes from an adult with an advanced solid tumor such as melanoma, head and neck, liver or kidney cancer. CDR3 loop: CATQELRGSSYEQYF. The CDR3 region has the DNA TGTGCCACGCAGGAACTCAGGGGGAGCTCCTACGAGCAGTACTTC.